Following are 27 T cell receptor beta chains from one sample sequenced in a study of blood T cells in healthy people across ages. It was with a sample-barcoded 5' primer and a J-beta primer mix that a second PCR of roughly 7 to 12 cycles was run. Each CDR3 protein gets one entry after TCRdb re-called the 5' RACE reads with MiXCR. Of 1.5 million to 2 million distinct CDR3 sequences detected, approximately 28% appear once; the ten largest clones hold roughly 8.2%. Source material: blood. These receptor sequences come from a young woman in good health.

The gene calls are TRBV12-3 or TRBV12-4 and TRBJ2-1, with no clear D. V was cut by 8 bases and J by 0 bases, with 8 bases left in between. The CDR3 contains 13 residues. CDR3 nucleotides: TGTGCCAGCGTGGCTGACTCCTACAATGAGCAGTTCTTC. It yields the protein CASVADSYNEQFF.

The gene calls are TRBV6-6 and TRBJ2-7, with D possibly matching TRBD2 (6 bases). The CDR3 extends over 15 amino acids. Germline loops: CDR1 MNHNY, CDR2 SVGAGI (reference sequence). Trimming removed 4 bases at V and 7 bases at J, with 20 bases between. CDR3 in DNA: TGTGCCAGCAGTTCCTCGGACCTAATGGGGGGTGAGCAGTACTTC. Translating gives CASSSSDLMGGEQYF.

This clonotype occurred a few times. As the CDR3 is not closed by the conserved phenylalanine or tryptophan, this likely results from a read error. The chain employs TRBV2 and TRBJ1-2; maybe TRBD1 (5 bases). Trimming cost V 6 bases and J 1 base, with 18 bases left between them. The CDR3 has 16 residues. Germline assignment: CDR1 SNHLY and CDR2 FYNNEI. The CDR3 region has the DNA TGTGCCAGCAGCCCGGAAGGGGCCGGAAATAACTATGGCTACACCCTC. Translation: CASSPEGAGNNYGYTL.

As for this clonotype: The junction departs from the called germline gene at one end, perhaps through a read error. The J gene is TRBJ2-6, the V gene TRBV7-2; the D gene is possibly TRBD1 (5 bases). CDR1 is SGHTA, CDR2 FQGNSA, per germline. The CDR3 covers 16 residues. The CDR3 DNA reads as TGTGCCAGCACCGGCAAACCAGACTCTGGGGCCAACGTCCCGACTTTC. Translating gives CASTGKPDSGANVPTF.

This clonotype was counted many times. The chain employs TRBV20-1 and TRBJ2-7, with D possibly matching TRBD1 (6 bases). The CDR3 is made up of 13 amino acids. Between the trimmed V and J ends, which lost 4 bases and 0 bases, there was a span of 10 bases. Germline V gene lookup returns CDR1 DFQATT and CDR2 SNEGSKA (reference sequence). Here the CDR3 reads CSATGTFSYEQYF. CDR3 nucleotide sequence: TGCAGTGCTACCGGGACATTCTCCTACGAGCAGTACTTC.

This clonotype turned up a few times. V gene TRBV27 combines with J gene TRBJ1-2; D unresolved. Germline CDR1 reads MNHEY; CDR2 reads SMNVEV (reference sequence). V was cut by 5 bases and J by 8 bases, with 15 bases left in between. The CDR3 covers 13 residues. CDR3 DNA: TGTGCCAGCAGTACACCGGGGTTAGAGGGCTACACCTTC. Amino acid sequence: CASSTPGLEGYTF.

The CDR3 DNA is TGTGCCAGCAGTTTATACATCCGCAGCACAGATACGCAGTATTTT. Its protein product is CASSLYIRSTDTQYF. The V and J genes are TRBV27 and TRBJ2-3; no clear D gene. Germline-derived CDR1 and CDR2 are MNHEY and SMNVEV (reference sequence). This CDR3 region has 15 residues. V was shortened by 1 base and J by 0 bases, with 8 bases between the two germline ends.

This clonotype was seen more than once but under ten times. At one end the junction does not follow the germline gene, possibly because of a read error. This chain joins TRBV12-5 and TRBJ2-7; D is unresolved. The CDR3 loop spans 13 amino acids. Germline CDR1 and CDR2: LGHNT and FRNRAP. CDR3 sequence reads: CAIGVRGNYEQYF. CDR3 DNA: TGTGCTATTGGTGTTCGTGGGAACTACGAGCAGTACTTC.

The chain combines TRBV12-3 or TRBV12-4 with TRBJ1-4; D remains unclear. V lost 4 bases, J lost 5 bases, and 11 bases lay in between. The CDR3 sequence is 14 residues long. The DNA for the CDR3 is TGTGCCAGCAGTTCCCGGGCCAAAAATGAAAAACTGTTTTTT. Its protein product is CASSSRAKNEKLFF.

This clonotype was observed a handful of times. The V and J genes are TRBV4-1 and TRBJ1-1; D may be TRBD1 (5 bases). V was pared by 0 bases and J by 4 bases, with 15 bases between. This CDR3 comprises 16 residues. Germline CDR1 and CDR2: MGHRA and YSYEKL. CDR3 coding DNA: TGCGCCAGCAGCCAAGATCTTGGCAGGGTTAGCACTGAAGCTTTCTTT. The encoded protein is CASSQDLGRVSTEAFF.

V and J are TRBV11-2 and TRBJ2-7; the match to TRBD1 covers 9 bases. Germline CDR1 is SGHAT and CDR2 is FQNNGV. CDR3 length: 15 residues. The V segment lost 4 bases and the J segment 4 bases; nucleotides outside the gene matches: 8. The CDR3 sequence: CASSSPGTGPYEQYF. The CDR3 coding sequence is TGTGCCAGCAGCTCCCCCGGGACAGGGCCTTACGAGCAGTACTTC.

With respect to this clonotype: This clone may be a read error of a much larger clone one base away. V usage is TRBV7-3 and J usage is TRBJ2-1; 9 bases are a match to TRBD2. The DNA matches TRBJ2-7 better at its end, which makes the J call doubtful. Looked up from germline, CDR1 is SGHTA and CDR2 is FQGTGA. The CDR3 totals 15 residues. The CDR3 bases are TGTGCCAGCAGCTTAACCATCGCGGGGGGGGGTGAGCAGTACTTC. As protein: CASSLTIAGGGEQYF.

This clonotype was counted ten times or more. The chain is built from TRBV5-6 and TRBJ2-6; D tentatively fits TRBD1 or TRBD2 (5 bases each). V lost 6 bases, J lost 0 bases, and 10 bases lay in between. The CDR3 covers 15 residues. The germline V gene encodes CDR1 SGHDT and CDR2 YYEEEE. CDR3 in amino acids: CASTGQTSGANVLTF. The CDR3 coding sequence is TGTGCCAGCACGGGGCAAACCTCTGGGGCCAACGTCCTGACTTTC.

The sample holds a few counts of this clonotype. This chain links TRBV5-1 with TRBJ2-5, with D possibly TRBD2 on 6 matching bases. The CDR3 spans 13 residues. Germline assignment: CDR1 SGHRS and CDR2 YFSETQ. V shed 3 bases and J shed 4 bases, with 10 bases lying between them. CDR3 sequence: CASSWDSSETQYF. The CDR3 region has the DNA TGCGCCAGCAGCTGGGACTCTTCAGAGACCCAGTACTTC.

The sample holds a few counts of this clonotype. The CDR3 coding sequence is TGTGCCAGCAATATGGACAGGTCTGGAACTGAAGCTTTCTTT. Translating it yields CASNMDRSGTEAFF. The rearrangement joins TRBV12-3 or TRBV12-4 to TRBJ1-1; 7 nucleotides agree with TRBD1. V shed 7 bases and J 5 bases; nucleotides not matched to a gene: 10. This CDR3 region has 14 residues.

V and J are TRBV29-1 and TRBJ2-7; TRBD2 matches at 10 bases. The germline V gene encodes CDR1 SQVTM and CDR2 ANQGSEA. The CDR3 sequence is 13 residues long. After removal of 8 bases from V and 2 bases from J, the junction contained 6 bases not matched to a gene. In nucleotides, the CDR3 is TGCAGCACCGGACTAGCGGAGACCTACGAGCAGTACTTC. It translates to CSTGLAETYEQYF.

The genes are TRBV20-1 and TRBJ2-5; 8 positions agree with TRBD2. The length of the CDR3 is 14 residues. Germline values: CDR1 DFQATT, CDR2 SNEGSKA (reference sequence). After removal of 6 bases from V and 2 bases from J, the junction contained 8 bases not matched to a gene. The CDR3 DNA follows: TGCAGTGCAGAGAGCGGGAGAGGGCAAGAGACCCAGTACTTC. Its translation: CSAESGRGQETQYF.

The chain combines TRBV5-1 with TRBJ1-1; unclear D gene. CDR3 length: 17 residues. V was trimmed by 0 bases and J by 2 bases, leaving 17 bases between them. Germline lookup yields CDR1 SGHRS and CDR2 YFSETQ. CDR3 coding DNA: TGCGCCAGCAGCTTGGGGTCTGGCTGGAAATCAAACACTGAAGCTTTCTTT. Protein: CASSLGSGWKSNTEAFF.

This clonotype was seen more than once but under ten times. CDR3 protein: CASSLSGDDEQFF. In DNA form, the CDR3 reads TGTGCCAGCAGCTTAAGCGGTGACGATGAGCAGTTCTTC. V gene TRBV7-9 combines with J gene TRBJ2-1; tentative D call: TRBD2 (5 bases). The V end lost 2 bases, the J end lost 8 bases, and 10 bases lay between the germline ends. The CDR3 has 13 amino acids. Germline V gene lookup returns CDR1 SEHNR and CDR2 FQNEAQ (reference sequence).

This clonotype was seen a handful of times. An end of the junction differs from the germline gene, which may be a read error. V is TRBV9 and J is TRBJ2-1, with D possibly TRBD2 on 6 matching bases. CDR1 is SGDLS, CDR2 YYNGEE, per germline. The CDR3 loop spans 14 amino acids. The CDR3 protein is CASGRAGSDNGQFF. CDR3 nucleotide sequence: TGTGCCAGCGGTCGGGCGGGATCCGACAATGGGCAGTTCTTC.

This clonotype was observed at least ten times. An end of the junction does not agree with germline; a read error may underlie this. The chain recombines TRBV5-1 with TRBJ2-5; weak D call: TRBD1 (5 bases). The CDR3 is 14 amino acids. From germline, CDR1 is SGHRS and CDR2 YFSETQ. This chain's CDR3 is CASSLNRGRETQYF. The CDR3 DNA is TGTGCCAGCAGTCTTAATAGGGGTCGAGAGACCCAGTACTTC. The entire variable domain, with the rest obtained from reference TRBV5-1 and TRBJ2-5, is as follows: KAGVTQTPRYLIKTRGQQVTLSCSPISGHRSVSWYQQTPGQGLQFLFEYFSETQRNKGNFPGRFSGRQFSNSRSEMNVSTLELGDSALYLCASSLNRGRETQYFGPGTRLLVL.

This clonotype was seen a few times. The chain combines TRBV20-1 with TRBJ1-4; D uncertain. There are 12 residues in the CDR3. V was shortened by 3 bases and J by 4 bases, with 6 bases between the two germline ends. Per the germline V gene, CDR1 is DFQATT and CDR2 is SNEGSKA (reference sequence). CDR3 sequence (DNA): TGCAGTGCTAGTCCCGTTAATGAAAAACTGTTTTTT. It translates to CSASPVNEKLFF.

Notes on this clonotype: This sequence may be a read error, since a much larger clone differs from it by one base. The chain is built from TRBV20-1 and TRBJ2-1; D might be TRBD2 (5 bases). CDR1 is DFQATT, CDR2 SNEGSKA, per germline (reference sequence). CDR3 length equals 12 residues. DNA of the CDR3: TGCAGGGCATCGAGAGGGCCGAATGAGCAGTTCTTC. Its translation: CRASRGPNEQFF.

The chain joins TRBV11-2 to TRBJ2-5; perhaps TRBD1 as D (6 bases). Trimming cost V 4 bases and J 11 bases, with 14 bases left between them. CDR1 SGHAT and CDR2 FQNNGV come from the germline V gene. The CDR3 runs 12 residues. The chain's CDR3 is CASSSGQTGQYF. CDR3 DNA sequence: TGTGCCAGCAGCTCTGGACAGACCGGGCAGTACTTC.

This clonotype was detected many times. This chain's CDR3 is CASSYSGTSYNEQFF. In nucleotides, the CDR3 is TGTGCCAGCAGTTACTCGGGAACCTCCTACAATGAGCAGTTCTTC. The chain uses TRBV6-6 and TRBJ2-1; unclear D gene. CDR3 size: 15 residues. Germline loops: CDR1 MNHNY, CDR2 SVGAGI (reference sequence). V lost 0 bases, J lost 0 bases, and 6 bases lay in between.

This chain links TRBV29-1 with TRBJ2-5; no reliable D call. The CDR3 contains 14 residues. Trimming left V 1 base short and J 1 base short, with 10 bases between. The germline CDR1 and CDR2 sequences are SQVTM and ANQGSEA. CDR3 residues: CSVEGETAQETQYF. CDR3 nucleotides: TGCAGCGTTGAAGGTGAAACAGCCCAAGAGACCCAGTACTTC.

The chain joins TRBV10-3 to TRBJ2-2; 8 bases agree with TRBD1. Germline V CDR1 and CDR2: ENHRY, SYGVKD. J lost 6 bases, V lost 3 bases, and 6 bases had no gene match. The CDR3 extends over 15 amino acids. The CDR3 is CAISESGTGAGELFF. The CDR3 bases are TGTGCCATCAGTGAATCGGGGACAGGTGCCGGGGAGCTGTTTTTT.